The entry that follows covers one T cell receptor beta chain sequence. This CDR3 spans 12 amino acids. V lost 1 base and J 5 bases, leaving 6 bases between the germline ends. Germline CDR1 reads SGHNT; CDR2 reads YENEEA. The record originates from a study of blood T cell repertoires in COVID-19. Study summary: Sites in the United States, Italy and Spain provided acute and convalescent COVID-19 samples. PBMCs, B-cell-depleted T cells, or T cells were the source of the cDNA or gDNA that made up the material.

Enrolled through a virtual design, the participants were between 18 and 89 years of age and came from under 25 US areas. Before they entered the study, exposed participants had met a COVID-19 case within 2 weeks. Clones were read by immunoSEQ multiplex PCR, and TCRdb kept only the in-frame ones, dropping some. The data show about 350,000 clones, about 88% seen once. Sequenced sample: PBMCs or T cells enriched from blood (not recorded which). The chain employs TRBV11-3 and TRBJ2-7, with D hard to call. The sequence was obtained from a woman in her 30s who had been exposed to COVID-19. CDR3 amino acids: CASSLVSDEQYF. In DNA, the CDR3 is TGTGCCAGCAGCTTAGTGAGCGACGAGCAGTACTTC.